The 8 T cell receptor beta chains presented below share a single source sample, sequenced in a study of Graves' ophthalmopathy and Graves' hyperthyroidism. Amplification from RNA transcripts yielded the TCR beta CDR3 regions. HTBI primers were employed in first-round RT-PCR, then a second-round multiplex PCR followed. MiXCR was run by TCRdb on the multiplex PCR reads, yielding one entry per CDR3 protein. The sample holds just over 600,000 distinct CDR3 sequences, 22% seen once. Input material: peripheral blood. These receptor sequences come from a woman between 18 and 30 years old with stable Graves' hyperthyroidism. Some clones in this sample may be carry-over from other donors' samples.

This chain joins TRBV6-5 and TRBJ2-7; 9 bases fit TRBD1. CDR1 is MNHEY, CDR2 SVGAGI, per germline. This CDR3 region has 15 residues. The ends lost 4 bases at V and 3 bases at J; junction bases unmatched: 7. The CDR3, as DNA: TGTGCCAGCAGTTCGGTTCCGGGACAGGGCTACGAGCAGTACTTC. Translating it yields CASSSVPGQGYEQYF.

The chain recombines TRBV6-1 with TRBJ1-5; D gene ambiguous. The germline V gene has CDR1 MNHNS and CDR2 SASEGT. This CDR3 region has 12 residues. V lost 3 bases, J lost 9 bases, and 9 bases lay in between. The CDR3 DNA sequence: TGTGCCAGCAGTGATCCAAGTCGGCCCCAGCATTTT. Amino acid sequence: CASSDPSRPQHF.

This clonotype was counted many times. This chain joins TRBV28 and TRBJ2-7; 8 nucleotides match TRBD2. Unmatched junction bases numbered 13, after V lost 6 bases and J lost 6 bases. This CDR3 is built from 15 residues. CDR1 and CDR2 from the germline V gene are MDHEN and SYDVKM. The CDR3 spells CASRLAGRAISEQYF. CDR3 DNA: TGTGCCAGCAGGCTAGCGGGCAGGGCTATCTCCGAGCAGTACTTC.

V usage is TRBV20-1 and J usage is TRBJ2-7, with unresolved D. V lost 1 base and J 2 bases, leaving 6 bases between the germline ends. Germline-derived CDR1 and CDR2 are DFQATT and SNEGSKA (reference sequence). This CDR3 region has 12 residues. The CDR3 spells CSARADAYEQYF. The DNA of the CDR3 is TGCAGTGCTAGAGCGGATGCCTACGAGCAGTACTTC.

This clonotype was detected ten times or more. This chain uses TRBV29-1 with TRBJ1-2; 7 nucleotides align to TRBD1. Trimming took 4 bases from V and 0 from J; bases not matched to a gene: 5. Germline CDR1 is SQVTM and CDR2 is ANQGSEA. The CDR3 contains 14 residues. CDR3 DNA sequence: TGCAGCGTTGGCCAGGGGGGAACTAACTATGGCTACACCTTC. This codes for CSVGQGGTNYGYTF.

This clonotype was seen many times. The chain is built from TRBV5-1 and TRBJ2-7; 7 bases line up with TRBD1. Per germline, CDR1 SGHRS and CDR2 YFSETQ. With V trimmed by 1 base and J by 7 bases, 8 bases remained unmatched. The CDR3 covers 14 residues. The CDR3 here is CASSLTGVLREQYF. The CDR3 nucleotides are TGCGCCAGCAGCTTGACAGGGGTTCTCAGGGAGCAGTACTTC.

This clonotype was recorded at least ten times. V usage is TRBV5-1 and J usage is TRBJ2-5, with 8 bases aligning to TRBD2. With 3 bases clipped from V and 4 bases from J, the junction kept 11 bases outside the gene matches. Germline V CDR1 and CDR2: SGHRS, YFSETQ. This CDR3 spans 16 amino acids. CDR3 nucleotide sequence: TGCGCCAGCAGCTCGCCCCTCCAAGCGGGAGTAGAGACCCAGTACTTC. As protein: CASSSPLQAGVETQYF. The full variable domain, in which reference TRBV5-1 and TRBJ2-5 provide the parts outside the CDR3, is KAGVTQTPRYLIKTRGQQVTLSCSPISGHRSVSWYQQTPGQGLQFLFEYFSETQRNKGNFPGRFSGRQFSNSRSEMNVSTLELGDSALYLCASSSPLQAGVETQYFGPGTRLLVL.

The J gene is TRBJ2-7, the V gene TRBV29-1, with TRBD1 as a possible D gene (5 bases). The CDR3 runs to 15 residues. Trimming cost V 1 base and J 2 bases, with 15 bases left between them. Per germline, CDR1 SQVTM and CDR2 ANQGSEA. CDR3 sequence (DNA): TGCAGCGTTGAAGTTATGGCTCCAGGGCCCTACGAGCAGTACTTC. Protein product: CSVEVMAPGPYEQYF.